The 23 T cell receptor gamma chains given below trace back to one sample, sequenced in a study of gamma delta lymphoproliferative disorders and STAT genes. PBMCs from patients and controls supplied the genomic DNA for sequencing. TCRdb re-called the multiplex PCR reads via CATT. The sample has 1,500 to 2,500 gamma-chain clones; 7% are singletons. The sequenced sample consisted of blood. The source of these receptors is a human donor with gamma-delta T-cell large granular lymphocyte leukemia.

This clone has a handful of counts. The protein TCRdb gives is from a much larger clone and does not agree with this DNA's translation at residue 6, likely a read error; the protein shown here comes from the DNA. The chain recombines TRGV8 with TRGJ1 or TRGJ2. The J gene, missing from TCRdb, was assigned here through DNA to germline matching. CDR1 and CDR2 from the germline V gene are VENAVY and YDSYNSRV. This CDR3 spans 11 amino acids. Trimming cost V 4 bases and J 8 bases; bases outside gene matches: 5. In DNA, the CDR3 is TGTGCCACCTGGGAGAAAAATAAGAAACTCTTT. Protein sequence: CATWEKNKKLF.

This clone has more than one count but fewer than ten. The chain carries TRGV11 and TRGJ1 or TRGJ2. No J gene was available from TCRdb, and it was assigned here by a germline match of the DNA. TRGV11 carries the ORF label, with uncertain function. This CDR3 is 13 amino acids long. With V trimmed by 7 bases and J by 3 bases, 6 bases remained unmatched. The chain's CDR3 is CACWIHSYYKKLF. The CDR3 coding sequence is TGTGCCTGCTGGATACATAGTTATTATAAGAAACTCTTT.

In its sample, this clone is medium-sized. This DNA's translation and the protein TCRdb lists, from a much larger clone, do not match at residue 7, likely due to a read error; the protein shown is translated from the DNA. The chain uses TRGV9 and TRGJP. Because TCRdb records no J gene, it was assigned here through a match of the DNA to germline. V trimming: 0 bases; J trimming: 7 bases; junction bases outside the gene matches: 3. CDR1 is GITISATS and CDR2 is ISYDGTV in the germline V gene (reference sequence). The CDR3 has 16 amino acids. CDR3 sequence (DNA): TGTGCCTTGTGGGAGGTGCAGGAGTTGGGCAAAAAAATCAAGGTATTT. It encodes CALWEVQELGKKIKVF.

This clone is classed as medium-sized. This DNA's translation and the protein TCRdb lists, from a much larger clone, do not match at residue 13, likely due to a read error; the protein shown is translated from the DNA. The V and J genes are TRGV9 and TRGJP. The J gene, not given by TCRdb, was assigned here from a germline match of the nucleotide sequence. The CDR3 is 16 residues long. Germline V lookup: CDR1 GITISATS, CDR2 ISYDGTV (reference sequence). DNA for the CDR3: TGTGCCTTGTGGGAGGTGCATGAGTTGGGCAAAAAAAGCAAGGTATTT. Amino acids: CALWEVHELGKKSKVF.

Note on this clone: The protein recorded in TCRdb does not match the translated DNA at residue 7; the protein presented here comes from translating the DNA. This sequence joins TRGV2 and TRGJ1 or TRGJ2. As TCRdb names no J gene, one was assigned here on the basis of a DNA match to germline. The CDR3 has 12 amino acids. From germline, CDR1 is EGSNGY and CDR2 YDSYNSKV. V trimming: 0 bases; J trimming: 8 bases; junction bases outside the gene matches: 4. In DNA, the CDR3 is TGTGCCACCTGGGACGGGACCGATAAGAAACTCTTT. Amino acid sequence: CATWDGTDKKLF.

This clone is deemed medium-sized. The junction departs from germline at one end; a sequencing error may be responsible. The CDR3 reads CATWAGKGGKKLF. Here the CDR3 DNA reads TGTGCCACCTGGGCCGGGAAGGGGGGTAAGAAACTCTTT. The chain joins TRGV2 to TRGJ1 or TRGJ2. No J segment appears in TCRdb, so it was assigned here by matching the sequence to germline. The V gene's germline CDR1 is EGSNGY and CDR2 YDSYNSKV. The CDR3 runs 13 residues.

By share, this clone counts as medium-sized (0.01 to 0.1%). The J gene is TRGJP1, the V gene TRGV3. The J gene is not listed in TCRdb, so it was assigned here from a DNA match to germline. The length of the CDR3 is 15 residues. Trimming took 0 bases from V and 2 from J; bases not matched to a gene: 3. Germline CDR1 is VTNTFY and CDR2 is YDVSTARD (reference sequence). In DNA, the CDR3 is TGTGCCACCTGGGACAGGCAAACCACTGGTTGGTTCAAGATATTT. This sequence encodes CATWDRQTTGWFKIF.

Within the sample, this clone is medium-sized. V usage is TRGV11 and J usage is TRGJ1 or TRGJ2. No J gene was available from TCRdb, and it was assigned here by a germline match of the DNA. TRGV11 is filed as an ORF, its function uncertain. The CDR3 consists of 14 residues. V was clipped by 2 bases and J by 6 bases; unmatched bases: 7. The DNA for the CDR3 is TGTGCCTGCTGGATTAGGCGGGTTGGTTATAAGAAACTCTTT. Translating it yields CACWIRRVGYKKLF.

This clone was detected ten times or more. The chain recombines TRGV2 with TRGJ1 or TRGJ2. Matching the DNA to germline supplied the J gene, which TCRdb does not give. Germline V gene data show CDR1 as EGSNGY and CDR2 as YDSYNSKV. V shed 0 bases and J 4 bases; nucleotides not matched to a gene: 21. The CDR3 has 19 amino acids. The CDR3 spells CATWDGPEKTPGFYYKKLF. The CDR3 DNA follows: TGTGCCACCTGGGACGGGCCGGAAAAGACTCCGGGGTTCTATTATAAGAAACTCTTT.

This clone is labeled as medium-sized (0.01 to 0.1%). J is TRGJ1 or TRGJ2 and V is TRGV10. The J gene was missing in TCRdb and was found by matching the end of the DNA to germline. TRGV10 is designated an ORF whose function remains uncertain. J was trimmed by 0 bases and V by 8 bases; bases with no gene match: 5. The CDR3 length is 13 residues. DNA of the CDR3: TGTGCTGCGTGGGACTGGAATTATTATAAGAAACTCTTT. Its protein product is CAAWDWNYYKKLF.

By share, this clone ranks as medium-sized. CDR3 nucleotides: TGTGCCACCTGGGACACATCAGGAGGATGGTTCAAGATATTT. It encodes CATWDTSGGWFKIF. The J gene is TRGJP1, the V gene TRGV2. TCRdb does not report a J gene; here it was assigned by matching the DNA to germline references. Germline CDR1 EGSNGY, CDR2 YDSYNSKV. V lost 3 bases to trimming and J lost 11 bases; unmatched junction nucleotides: 12. This CDR3 is 14 amino acids long.

This clone is judged medium-sized. This rearrangement joins TRGV8 to TRGJ1 or TRGJ2. As TCRdb names no J gene, one was assigned here on the basis of a DNA match to germline. Germline V gene lookup returns CDR1 VENAVY and CDR2 YDSYNSRV. V was pared by 1 base and J by 4 bases, with 4 bases of the junction left unmatched. The CDR3 length is 13 residues. The DNA for the CDR3 is TGTGCCACCTGGGATAGTTCGTATTATAAGAAACTCTTT. It is translated as CATWDSSYYKKLF.

This clone was observed at least ten times. The CDR3 reads CATWDTDKKLF. The DNA for the CDR3 is TGTGCCACCTGGGATACGGATAAGAAACTCTTT. The chain has TRGV8 and TRGJ1 or TRGJ2. TCRdb leaves out the J gene; it was filled in here by matching the DNA to germline. The CDR3 extends over 11 amino acids. Germline CDR1 and CDR2: VENAVY and YDSYNSRV. V shed 2 bases, J shed 8 bases, and the junction held 3 bases outside the gene matches.

This clone counts as medium-sized. This chain links TRGV10 with TRGJ1 or TRGJ2. The J gene comes from matching the DNA to germline here; TCRdb lacks it. TRGV10 is an ORF; its function is uncertain. The CDR3 runs 11 residues. The V segment lost 12 bases and the J segment 8 bases; nucleotides outside the gene matches: 11. CDR3 DNA: TGTGCTGCCAAGGGGGCGGATAAGAAACTCTTT. Translation gives CAAKGADKKLF.

In its sample, this clone was seen a few times. The protein TCRdb lists belongs to a much larger clone and differs from this DNA's translation at residues 7 and 13, which points to a read error; the protein shown is made from the DNA. The rearrangement joins TRGV9 to TRGJP. Here the J gene was assigned by germline matching of the DNA, as TCRdb has none. The CDR3 spans 16 residues. Germline lookup yields CDR1 GITISATS and CDR2 ISYDGTV (reference sequence). The chain's CDR3 is CALWEVQELGKKSKVF. The CDR3 region has the DNA TGTGCCTTGTGGGAGGTGCAAGAGTTGGGCAAAAAAAGCAAGGTATTT.

This clone was seen only a few times. A much larger clone sits a single nucleotide away, making a read error possible. In the same sample, other DNA sequences code for this CDR3. The chain combines TRGV9 with TRGJP. TCRdb offers no J gene call, so here the DNA was matched to germline to obtain one. From germline, CDR1 is GITISATS and CDR2 ISYDGTV (reference sequence). The CDR3 length is 18 residues. After removal of 2 bases from V and 8 bases from J, the junction contained 12 bases not matched to a gene. The CDR3 coding sequence is TGTGCCTTGTGGGAGGGGAACCTATTCCAGTTGGGCAAAAAAATCAAGGTATTT. Its translation is CALWEGNLFQLGKKIKVF.

This clone occurred a few times. The chain joins TRGV2 to TRGJ1 or TRGJ2. The J gene was missing in TCRdb and was found by matching the end of the DNA to germline. The CDR3 has 15 residues. CDR1 is EGSNGY, CDR2 YDSYNSKV, per germline. V dropped 0 bases and J dropped 3; count of bases not matched to a gene: 8. The CDR3 DNA reads TGTGCCACCTGGGACGGGCCTTCGGGTTATTATAAGAAACTCTTT. Its translation: CATWDGPSGYYKKLF.

In this sample, this clone is medium-sized. The rearrangement joins TRGV2 to TRGJP2. The J gene was not available in TCRdb and was assigned here by matching the DNA to germline segments. This CDR3 comprises 16 residues. Losses at the gene ends were 2 bases for V and 0 bases for J; bases not matched to a gene: 6. CDR1 and CDR2 from the germline V gene are EGSNGY and YDSYNSKV. In DNA, the CDR3 is TGTGCCACCTGGGACGTAAGGTATAGTAGTGATTGGATCAAGACGTTT. This translates into CATWDVRYSSDWIKTF.

This clone has a count of ten or more. The genes are TRGV2 and TRGJ1 or TRGJ2. The J gene is not listed in TCRdb, so it was assigned here from a DNA match to germline. The CDR3 has 14 residues. Germline CDR1 reads EGSNGY; CDR2 reads YDSYNSKV. V dropped 0 bases and J dropped 7; count of bases not matched to a gene: 9. In DNA form, the CDR3 reads TGTGCCACCTGGGACGGGACACTACTCTATAAGAAACTCTTT. The encoded protein is CATWDGTLLYKKLF.

This clone appeared a few times. This likely came from a read error, as a far larger clone is one base away. The same CDR3 can be traced to other DNA sequences in this sample. The V gene call reads TRGV9; no J gene was called. The CDR3 totals 16 residues. The germline CDR1 and CDR2 sequences are GITISATS and ISYDGTV (reference sequence). The CDR3 loop reads CALWEVHELGKKIKVF. DNA of the CDR3: TGTGCCTTGTGGGAGGTGCATGAGTTGGGCAAAAAAATCAAAGTATTT.

This clone rates as medium-sized (0.01 to 0.1%). This chain links TRGV9 with TRGJP2. TCRdb records no J gene; here it was assigned by comparing the DNA to germline. This CDR3 spans 15 amino acids. V was clipped by 0 bases and J by 3 bases; unmatched bases: 4. The germline CDR1 and CDR2 sequences are GITISATS and ISYDGTV (reference sequence). CDR3 sequence: CALWEVPGSDWIKTF. The CDR3 nucleotides are TGTGCCTTGTGGGAGGTGCCTGGTAGTGATTGGATCAAGACGTTT.

Sample share makes this clone medium-sized. This sequence joins TRGV2 and TRGJP1. TCRdb supplies no J gene; here it was assigned by aligning the nucleotide sequence to germline. Per the germline V gene, CDR1 is EGSNGY and CDR2 is YDSYNSKV. CDR3 length equals 18 residues. J was trimmed by 0 bases and V by 0 bases; bases with no gene match: 10. The DNA of the CDR3 is TGTGCCACCTGGGACGGGCCGTTGATCGATACCACTGGTTGGTTCAAGATATTT. As protein: CATWDGPLIDTTGWFKIF.

In this sample, this clone is medium-sized. The same CDR3 also results from other DNA sequences found in this sample. J is TRGJ1 or TRGJ2 and V is TRGV2. The J gene was missing in TCRdb and was found by matching the end of the DNA to germline. The ends lost 0 bases at V and 7 bases at J; junction bases unmatched: 6. Germline loops: CDR1 EGSNGY, CDR2 YDSYNSKV. CDR3 length equals 13 residues. The CDR3 spells CATWDGPGYKKLF. In DNA, the CDR3 is TGTGCCACCTGGGACGGGCCTGGGTATAAGAAACTCTTT.